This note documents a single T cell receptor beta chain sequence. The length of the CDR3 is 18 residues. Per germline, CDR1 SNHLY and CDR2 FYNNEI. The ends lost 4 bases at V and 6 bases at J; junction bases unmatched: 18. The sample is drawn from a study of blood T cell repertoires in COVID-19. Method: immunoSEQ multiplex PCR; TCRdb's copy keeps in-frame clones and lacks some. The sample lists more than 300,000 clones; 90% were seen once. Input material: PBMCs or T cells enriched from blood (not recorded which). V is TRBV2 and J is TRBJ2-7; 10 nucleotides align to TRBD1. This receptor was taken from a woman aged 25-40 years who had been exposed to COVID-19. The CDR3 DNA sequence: TGTGCCAGCAGTGTCGGGACAGGGGCTACCTGGGGTCTCGGCGAGCAGTACTTC. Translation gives CASSVGTGATWGLGEQYF.